The text below deals with one TCR beta chain. Produced via immunoSEQ multiplex PCR; TCRdb's table is partial and in-frame only. The sample carries approximately 22,000 clones, roughly four fifths recorded once. The data were obtained in a study of blood T cell repertoires in COVID-19. The length of the CDR3 is 14 residues. Germline assignment: CDR1 LNHDA and CDR2 SQIVND (reference sequence). Trimming pared 8 bases from V and 1 base from J, leaving 12 bases between. The material sequenced was peripheral blood. The sequence was collected from a human donor in a cohort sampled during active or convalescent COVID-19. V usage is TRBV19 and J usage is TRBJ1-5, with a tentative D call TRBD1 (6 bases). CDR3 bases: TGTGCCAGTGGAGGACAGATAAGCAATCAGCCCCAGCATTTT. Translated, it gives CASGGQISNQPQHF.